These T cell receptor beta chains were read from a single sample in a study of blood T cell repertoires in COVID-19. Here immunoSEQ multiplex PCR was the method, and the copy in TCRdb shows in-frame clones only, minus some. The data contain approximately 190,000 clones, roughly nine tenths of them seen just once; the ten biggest clones take up roughly 21%. Material for sequencing was peripheral blood. The source is a man in his 60s with active or convalescent COVID-19. Each CDR3 is given without its conserved first and last residue. Expanded clones get a size class; other rows say once, few or many, or leave the size out.

v_call: TRBV19
clone_size: few
j_call: TRBJ2-3
cdr3_aa: ASSIVPRLAGGRDTQY

v_call: TRBV5-1
clone_size: once
j_call: TRBJ1-4
cdr3_aa: ASSLLQGAGEKLF

v_call: TRBV30
clone_size: -
j_call: TRBJ1-6
cdr3_aa: AWTSSYNSPLH

v_call: TRBV6-6
clone_size: -
j_call: TRBJ1-2
cdr3_aa: ASSPRTGPGYT

v_call: TRBV5-1
clone_size: -
j_call: TRBJ1-2
cdr3_aa: ASSNQLGQGDYGYT

v_call: TRBV29-1
clone_size: -
j_call: TRBJ2-1
cdr3_aa: SVAGTGGVYNEQF

v_call: TRBV3-1/TRBV3-2
clone_size: -
j_call: TRBJ1-4
cdr3_aa: ASSLSTAYREKLF

v_call: TRBV5-1
clone_size: -
j_call: TRBJ2-2
cdr3_aa: ASSETGRTTELF

v_call: TRBV5-1
clone_size: -
j_call: TRBJ2-7
cdr3_aa: ASSLSGQSYEQY

v_call: TRBV5-1
clone_size: few
j_call: TRBJ1-3
cdr3_aa: ASSQLTGSSGNTIY

v_call: TRBV6-1
clone_size: few
j_call: TRBJ1-2
cdr3_aa: ASSDNYWDGYT

v_call: TRBV10-1
clone_size: -
j_call: TRBJ2-3
cdr3_aa: ASSESSGGTTDTQY

v_call: TRBV5-6
clone_size: -
j_call: TRBJ1-5
cdr3_aa: ASSFTVNQPQH

v_call: TRBV27
clone_size: -
j_call: TRBJ1-1
cdr3_aa: ASSFLQGAVEAF

v_call: TRBV2
clone_size: few
j_call: TRBJ2-3
cdr3_aa: ASSDSAAGRTDTQY

v_call: TRBV5-1
clone_size: -
j_call: TRBJ2-3
cdr3_aa: ASSGRGREGTDTQY

v_call: TRBV4-1
clone_size: -
j_call: TRBJ2-5
cdr3_aa: ASSSSGGAGTQY

v_call: TRBV9
clone_size: once
j_call: TRBJ2-7
cdr3_aa: ASSAAPSGLSEQY

v_call: TRBV15
clone_size: -
j_call: TRBJ1-2
cdr3_aa: ATSRGKPQGALST

v_call: TRBV7-9
clone_size: -
j_call: TRBJ2-3
cdr3_aa: ASSLYSGGATDTQY

v_call: TRBV6-6
clone_size: few
j_call: TRBJ1-2
cdr3_aa: ASSSGTSYYGYT

v_call: TRBV18
clone_size: -
j_call: TRBJ2-7
cdr3_aa: ASSSTGRGYEQY

v_call: TRBV10-3
clone_size: -
j_call: TRBJ1-1
cdr3_aa: AISRQGMNTEAF

v_call: TRBV27
clone_size: -
j_call: TRBJ1-1
cdr3_aa: ASRPDRARSEAF

v_call: TRBV5-1
clone_size: -
j_call: TRBJ2-7
cdr3_aa: ASSLGVGGQGASYEQY

v_call: TRBV6-4
clone_size: -
j_call: TRBJ2-5
cdr3_aa: ATRTPSQETQY

v_call: TRBV27
clone_size: -
j_call: TRBJ1-4
cdr3_aa: ASRFRITEKLF

v_call: TRBV2
clone_size: -
j_call: TRBJ1-1
cdr3_aa: ASRGDTGNTEAF

v_call: TRBV7-9
clone_size: -
j_call: TRBJ2-5
cdr3_aa: ASSLARTGQETQY

v_call: TRBV2
clone_size: -
j_call: TRBJ2-1
cdr3_aa: ASTSGGSSYNEQF

v_call: TRBV19
clone_size: -
j_call: TRBJ2-1
cdr3_aa: ASSAGGISNEQF

v_call: TRBV2
clone_size: few
j_call: TRBJ1-1
cdr3_aa: ASRDRGPTEAF

v_call: TRBV9
clone_size: -
j_call: TRBJ2-1
cdr3_aa: ASSVSGNLYNEQF

v_call: TRBV2
clone_size: many
j_call: TRBJ2-5
cdr3_aa: ASSEARGRQETQY